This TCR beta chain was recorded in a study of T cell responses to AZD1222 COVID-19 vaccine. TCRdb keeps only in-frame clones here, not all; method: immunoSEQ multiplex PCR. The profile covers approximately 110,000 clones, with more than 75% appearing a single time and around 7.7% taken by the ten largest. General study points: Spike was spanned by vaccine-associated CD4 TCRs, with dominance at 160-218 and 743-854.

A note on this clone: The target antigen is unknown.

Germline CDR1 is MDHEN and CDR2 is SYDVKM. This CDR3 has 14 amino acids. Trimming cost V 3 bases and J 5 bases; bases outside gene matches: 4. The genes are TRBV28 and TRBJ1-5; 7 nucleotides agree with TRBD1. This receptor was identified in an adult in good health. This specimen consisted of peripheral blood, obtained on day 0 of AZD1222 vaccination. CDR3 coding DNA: TGTGCCAGCAGTTTGACAGGGTCGGATCAGCCCCAGCATTTT. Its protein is CASSLTGSDQPQHF. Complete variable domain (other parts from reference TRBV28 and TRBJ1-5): DVKVTQSSRYLVKRTGEKVFLECVQDMDHENMFWYRQDPGLGLRLIYFSYDVKMKEKGDIPEGYSVSREKKERFSLILESASTNQTSMYLCASSLTGSDQPQHFGDGTRLSIL.